This T cell receptor beta chain was sequenced during a study of T cells in Graves' hyperthyroidism and ophthalmopathy. The overall study: Peripheral blood was taken when the disease was first diagnosed, before any treatment began.

Notes on this clonotype: The CDR3 carries no conserved terminal phenylalanine or tryptophan, so it likely arises from a read error.

Germline-derived CDR1 and CDR2 are MDHEN and SYDVKM. V dropped 1 base and J dropped 5; count of bases not matched to a gene: 4. The length of the CDR3 is 14 residues. RNA transcripts were the template for amplifying TCR beta CDR3 regions. HTBI primers were used for first-round RT-PCR of the TCR CDR3. One entry per CDR3 protein results from TCRdb running MiXCR on the multiplex PCR reads. The table lists about 400,000 distinct CDR3 sequences, about 15% of them singletons, with about 33% in the top ten. It was over 9.5 ml of fresh peripheral blood that supplied the PBMCs. The source material was blood. This receptor was identified in a woman younger than 45 with Graves' hyperthyroidism. V gene TRBV28 combines with J gene TRBJ2-7, with TRBD1 identical over 8 bases. CDR3 DNA: TGTGCCAGCAGTTTATCCCAGGGGGCTAACGAGCAGTACCTC. Encoded protein: CASSLSQGANEQYL.